Ten or more counts support the clone carrying this T cell receptor beta chain. TCRdb passed the 5' RACE reads through MiXCR, listing each CDR3 protein once. The data show 35,000 to 45,000 distinct CDR3 sequences, about 4.2% seen once. The data were taken from a study of T cells of healthy individuals. The sequence was collected from a human donor in good health.

Written as DNA, the CDR3 is TGTGCCAGCAGTTTGCAGGGGGAAGACACAGATACGCAGTATTTT. It encodes CASSLQGEDTDTQYF. The V call is TRBV27, the J call TRBJ2-3; TRBD1 matches 7 bases. The trim removed 3 bases at V and 2 bases at J, leaving 5 bases unmatched. The CDR3 totals 15 residues. Germline loops: CDR1 MNHEY, CDR2 SMNVEV (reference sequence).